What follows is one T cell receptor (beta chain) and its context. This sample is drawn from a study of blood T cell repertoires in COVID-19. Study context: Italy, Spain and the United States were the sources of the convalescent and acute COVID-19 samples. T cells, B-cell-depleted T cells, or PBMCs provided the cDNA or gDNA that served as material.

In the source study's methods: Amplification of reference gene primers was used by the study to estimate nucleated cell counts. Generated by immunoSEQ multiplex PCR, the TCRdb table keeps only in-frame clones and is missing some. That table supplies the V and J calls and clone size; D and trimming were determined from the DNA. The table shows about 360,000 clones, with around 87% occurring only once. The ends lost 5 bases at V and 6 bases at J; junction bases unmatched: 7. The CDR3 consists of 14 residues. Germline V gene sequence: CDR1 KGHDR, CDR2 SFDVKD. V gene TRBV24-1 combines with J gene TRBJ2-7; 9 positions agree with TRBD1. The receptor's source is a human donor in a cohort sampled during active COVID-19. The source material was peripheral blood. The CDR3 here is CATSAGTGLGEQYF. The CDR3 DNA is TGTGCCACCAGTGCGGGGACAGGGTTAGGCGAGCAGTACTTC.